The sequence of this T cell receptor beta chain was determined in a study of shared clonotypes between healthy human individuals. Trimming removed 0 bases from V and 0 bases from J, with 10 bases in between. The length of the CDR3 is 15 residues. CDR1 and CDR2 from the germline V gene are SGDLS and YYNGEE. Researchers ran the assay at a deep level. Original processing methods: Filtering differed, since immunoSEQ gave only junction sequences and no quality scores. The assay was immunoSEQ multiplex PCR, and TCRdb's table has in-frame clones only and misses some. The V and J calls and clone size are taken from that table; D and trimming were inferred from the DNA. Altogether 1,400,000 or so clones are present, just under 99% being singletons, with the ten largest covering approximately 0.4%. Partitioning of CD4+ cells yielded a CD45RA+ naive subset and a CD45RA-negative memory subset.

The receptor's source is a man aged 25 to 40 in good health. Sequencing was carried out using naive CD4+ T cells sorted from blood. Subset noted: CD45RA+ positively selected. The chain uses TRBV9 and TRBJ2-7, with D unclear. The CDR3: CASSVGDTSSYEQYF. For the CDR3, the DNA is TGTGCCAGCAGCGTAGGCGACACCAGCTCCTACGAGCAGTACTTC.